This T cell receptor (beta chain) appears in the sequencing data of a study of siplizumab effects on memory and regulatory T cells. Assay used: immunoSEQ multiplex PCR; TCRdb lists only in-frame clones, some missing. The repertoire holds more than 75,000 clones, with 93% as singletons. Study results and caveats: The average Treg-derived proportion among mappable alloreactive CD4+ clones was 68.8% with siplizumab versus about 27% in controls. Neither a naive nor a memory phenotype was assignable to roughly 75-97% of proliferating CD4+ or CD8+ clones.

Comment on this clone: Its cognate antigen is unknown.

Looked up from germline, CDR1 is MNHEY and CDR2 is SMNVEV (reference sequence). The ends were cut back, 5 bases at V and 0 bases at J, with 10 bases in the middle. The CDR3 totals 14 residues. The source material was CD8+ T cells sorted from blood. This chain links TRBV27 with TRBJ1-2; tentative D call: TRBD1 (6 bases). The receptor's source is a human donor in good health. The DNA of the CDR3 is TGTGCCAGCAGTCCTACAGGGACTAACTATGGCTACACCTTC. Its translation is CASSPTGTNYGYTF.